This T cell receptor (beta chain) came from a study of blood T cells in healthy people across ages. Study summary: Template switching recovered approximately one barcoded beta molecule for every two T cells.

CDR1 is MNHEY and CDR2 is SVGAGI in the germline V gene. Trimming removed 6 bases at V and 7 bases at J, with 25 bases between. The CDR3 covers 16 residues. Primers used in a second PCR of about 6 to 12 cycles were a sample-barcoded 5' primer and a J-beta primer mix. From each sample, at least 2.5 million paired-end reads containing CDR3 were obtained. TCRdb fed the 5' RACE reads into MiXCR, producing one record per CDR3 protein. The data show hundreds of thousands of distinct CDR3 sequences, around two fifths seen once. Sequencing was performed on blood. This chain joins TRBV6-5 and TRBJ2-7; D may be TRBD2 (6 bases). The clonotype comes from a man in his fifties or sixties in good health. DNA for the CDR3: TGTGCCAGCAGACGGACCCGGCGGGGTCCGAACAATGAGCAGTACTTC. Translating gives CASRRTRRGPNNEQYF.